One sample yielded the 3 T cell receptor beta chains listed below, sequenced in a study of glioma-infiltrating T cells. Amplification of TCR alpha and beta CDR3 regions from RNA used iRepertoire nested multiplex PCR. One entry per CDR3 protein results from TCRdb running MiXCR on the multiplex PCR reads. There are about 130,000 distinct CDR3 sequences in the sample; under 25% occur only once, and 25% to 30% lies in the top ten. Sequencing was carried out using glioma tissue, nonneoplastic brain tissue, or PBMCs (not recorded which). The source is a human donor with low-grade glioma or glioblastoma, undergoing nonglioma brain surgery, or in good health (not recorded which).

This clonotype was found many times. The chain links TRBV6-2 or TRBV6-3 to TRBJ2-3; 8 bases are a match to TRBD2. The germline V gene encodes CDR1 MNHEY and CDR2 SVGEGT. The CDR3 is made up of 16 amino acids. Trimming took 2 bases from V and 0 from J; bases not matched to a gene: 4. In DNA, the CDR3 is TGTGCCAGCAGTTACGGAGGCGGGGGGAGCACAGATACGCAGTATTTT. Protein: CASSYGGGGSTDTQYF.

This clonotype was counted only a few times. The chain carries TRBV24-1 and TRBJ2-1; D unclear. The CDR3 contains 13 residues. Trimming removed 1 base at V and 5 bases at J, with 5 bases between. Germline-derived CDR1 and CDR2 are KGHDR and SFDVKD. CDR3: CATSDFPHNEQFF. CDR3 DNA: TGTGCCACCAGTGATTTCCCCCACAATGAGCAGTTCTTC.

There are a few counts of this clonotype. This rearrangement joins TRBV6-1 to TRBJ2-3; D gene uncertain. Trimming stripped 9 bases from V and 6 bases from J, with 10 bases between. CDR3 length: 11 amino acids. Germline CDR1 MNHNS, CDR2 SASEGT. CDR3 region: CASVGADTQYF. DNA for the CDR3: TGTGCCAGTGTCGGCGCGGATACGCAGTATTTT.